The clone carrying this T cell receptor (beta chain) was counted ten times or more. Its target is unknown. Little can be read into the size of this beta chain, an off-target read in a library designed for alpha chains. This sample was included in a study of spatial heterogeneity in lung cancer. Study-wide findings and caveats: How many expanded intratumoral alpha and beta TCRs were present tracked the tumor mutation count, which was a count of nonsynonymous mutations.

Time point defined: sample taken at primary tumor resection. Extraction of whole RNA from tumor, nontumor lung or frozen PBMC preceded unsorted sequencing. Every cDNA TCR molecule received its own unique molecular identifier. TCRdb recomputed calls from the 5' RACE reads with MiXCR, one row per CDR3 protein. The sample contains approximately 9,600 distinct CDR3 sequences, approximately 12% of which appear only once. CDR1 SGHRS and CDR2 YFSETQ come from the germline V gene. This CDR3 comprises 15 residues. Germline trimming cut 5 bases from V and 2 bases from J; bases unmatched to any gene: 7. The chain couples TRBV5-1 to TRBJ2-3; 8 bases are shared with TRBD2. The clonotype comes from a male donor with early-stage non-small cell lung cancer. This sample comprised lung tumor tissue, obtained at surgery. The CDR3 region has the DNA TGCGCCAGCAGTCAAGCGGGAGCCCCCACAGATACGCAGTATTTT. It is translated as CASSQAGAPTDTQYF.